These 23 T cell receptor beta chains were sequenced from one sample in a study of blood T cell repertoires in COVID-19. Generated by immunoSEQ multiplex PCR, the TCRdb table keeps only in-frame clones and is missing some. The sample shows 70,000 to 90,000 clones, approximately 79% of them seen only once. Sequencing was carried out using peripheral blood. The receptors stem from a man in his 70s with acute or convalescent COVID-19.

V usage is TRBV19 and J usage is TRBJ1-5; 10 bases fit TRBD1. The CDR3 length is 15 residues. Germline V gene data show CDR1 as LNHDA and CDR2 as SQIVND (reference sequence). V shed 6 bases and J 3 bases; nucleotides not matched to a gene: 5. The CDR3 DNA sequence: TGTGCCAGTAGGCGACAGGGGGCTTTCAATCAGCCCCAGCATTTT. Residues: CASRRQGAFNQPQHF.

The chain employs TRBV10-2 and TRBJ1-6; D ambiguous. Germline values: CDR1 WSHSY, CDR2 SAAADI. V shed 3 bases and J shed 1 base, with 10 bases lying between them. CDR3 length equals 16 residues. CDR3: CASSEVAGSYNSPLHF. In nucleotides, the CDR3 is TGCGCCAGCAGTGAAGTGGCGGGTTCCTATAATTCACCCCTCCACTTT.

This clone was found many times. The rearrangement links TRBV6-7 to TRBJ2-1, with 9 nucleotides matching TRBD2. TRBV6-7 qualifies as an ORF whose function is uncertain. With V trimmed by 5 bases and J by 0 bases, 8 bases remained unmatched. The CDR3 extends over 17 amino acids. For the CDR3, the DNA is TGTGCCAGCAGTCAGCGGGGGGTACGCCGCTCCTACAATGAGCAGTTCTTC. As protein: CASSQRGVRRSYNEQFF.

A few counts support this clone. CDR3: CASSQVRYPGTPNTGELFF. In DNA, the CDR3 is TGTGCCAGCAGCCAAGTACGATACCCCGGGACTCCAAACACCGGGGAGCTGTTTTTT. The genes are TRBV3-1 (or the pseudogene TRBV3-2) and TRBJ2-2; a possible D gene is TRBD2 (6 bases). This CDR3 spans 19 amino acids. Germline-derived CDR1 and CDR2 are LGHDT and YNNKEL (reference sequence). The V gene lost 1 base and the J gene lost 2 bases, with 20 bases spanning the gap.

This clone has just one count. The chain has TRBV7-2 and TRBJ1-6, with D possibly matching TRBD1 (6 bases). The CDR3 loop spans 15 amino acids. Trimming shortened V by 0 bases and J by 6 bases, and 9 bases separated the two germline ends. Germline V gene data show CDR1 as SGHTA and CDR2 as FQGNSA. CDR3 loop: CASSLAGAINSPLHF. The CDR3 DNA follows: TGTGCCAGCAGCTTAGCGGGGGCGATTAATTCACCCCTCCACTTT.

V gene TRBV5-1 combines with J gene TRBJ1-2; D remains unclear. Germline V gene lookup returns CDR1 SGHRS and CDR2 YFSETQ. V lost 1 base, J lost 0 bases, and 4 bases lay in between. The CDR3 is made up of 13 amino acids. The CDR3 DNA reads TGCGCCAGCAGCTTGTTAGCTAACTATGGCTACACCTTC. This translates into CASSLLANYGYTF.

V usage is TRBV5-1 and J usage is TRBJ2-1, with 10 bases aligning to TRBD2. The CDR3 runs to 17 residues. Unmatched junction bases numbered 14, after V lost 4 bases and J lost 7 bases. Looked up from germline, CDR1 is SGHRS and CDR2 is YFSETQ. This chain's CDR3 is CASSRDLAGVGSNEQFF. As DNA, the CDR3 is TGCGCCAGCAGCCGAGATCTAGCGGGGGTGGGGTCGAATGAGCAGTTCTTC.

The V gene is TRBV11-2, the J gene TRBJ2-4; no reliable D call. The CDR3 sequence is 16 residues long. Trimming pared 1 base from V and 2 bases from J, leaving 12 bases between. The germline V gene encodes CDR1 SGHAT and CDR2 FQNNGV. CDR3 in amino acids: CASSLGLLISKNIQYF. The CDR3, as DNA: TGTGCCAGCAGCTTAGGCCTACTTATTTCCAAAAACATTCAGTACTTC.

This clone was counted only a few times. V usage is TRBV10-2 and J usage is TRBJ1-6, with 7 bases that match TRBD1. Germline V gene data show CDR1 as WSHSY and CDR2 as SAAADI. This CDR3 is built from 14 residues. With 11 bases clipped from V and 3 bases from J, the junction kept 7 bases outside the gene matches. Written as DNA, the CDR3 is TGCGCCGTGCAACAGGGGAACTATAATTCACCCCTCCACTTT. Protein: CAVQQGNYNSPLHF.

The CDR3, as DNA: TGTGCCTGGAGCCCATCAGGGGGCGCAACCTTC. Its protein is CAWSPSGGATF. The chain carries TRBV30 and TRBJ1-2; 8 bases are a match to TRBD1. Germline CDR1 reads GTSNPN; CDR2 reads SVGIG (reference sequence). The CDR3 consists of 11 residues. The trim removed 3 bases at V and 14 bases at J, leaving 8 bases unmatched.

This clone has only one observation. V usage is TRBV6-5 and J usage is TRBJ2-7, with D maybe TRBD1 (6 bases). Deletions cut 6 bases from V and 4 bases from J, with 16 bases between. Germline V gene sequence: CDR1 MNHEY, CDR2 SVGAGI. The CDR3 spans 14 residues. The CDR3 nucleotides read TGTGCCAGCAGGAAGGATGGTAGGGGGTACGAGCAGTACTTC. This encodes CASRKDGRGYEQYF.

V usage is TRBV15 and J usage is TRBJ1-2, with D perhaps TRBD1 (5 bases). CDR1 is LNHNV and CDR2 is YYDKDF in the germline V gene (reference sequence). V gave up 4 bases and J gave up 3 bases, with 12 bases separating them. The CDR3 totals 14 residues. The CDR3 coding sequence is TGTGCCACCAGCAACCGGGGGTCCTACTATGGCTACACCTTC. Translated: CATSNRGSYYGYTF. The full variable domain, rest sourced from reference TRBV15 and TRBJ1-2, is DAMVIQNPRYQVTQFGKPVTLSCSQTLNHNVMYWYQQKSSQAPKLLFHYYDKDFNNEADTPDNFQSRRPNTSFCFLDIRSPGLGDTAMYLCATSNRGSYYGYTFGSGTRLTVV.

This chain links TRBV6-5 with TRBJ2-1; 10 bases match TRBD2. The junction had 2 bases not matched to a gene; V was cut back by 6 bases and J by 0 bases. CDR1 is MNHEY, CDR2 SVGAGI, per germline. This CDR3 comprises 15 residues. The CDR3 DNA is TGTGCCAGCAGACTAGCGGGGAGCTCCTACAATGAGCAGTTCTTC. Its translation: CASRLAGSSYNEQFF.

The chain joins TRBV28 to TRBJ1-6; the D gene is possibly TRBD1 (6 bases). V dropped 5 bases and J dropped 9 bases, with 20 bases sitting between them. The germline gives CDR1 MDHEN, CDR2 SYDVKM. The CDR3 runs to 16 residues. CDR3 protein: CASSPLGQGPGSPLHF. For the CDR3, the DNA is TGTGCCAGCAGTCCTCTCGGGCAGGGGCCTGGTTCACCCCTCCACTTT.

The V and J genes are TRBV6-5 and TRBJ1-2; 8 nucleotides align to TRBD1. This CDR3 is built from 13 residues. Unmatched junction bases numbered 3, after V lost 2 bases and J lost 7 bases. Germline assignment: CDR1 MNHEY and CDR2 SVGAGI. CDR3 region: CASSYPGGVGYTF. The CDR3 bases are TGTGCCAGCAGTTACCCAGGGGGCGTTGGCTACACCTTC.

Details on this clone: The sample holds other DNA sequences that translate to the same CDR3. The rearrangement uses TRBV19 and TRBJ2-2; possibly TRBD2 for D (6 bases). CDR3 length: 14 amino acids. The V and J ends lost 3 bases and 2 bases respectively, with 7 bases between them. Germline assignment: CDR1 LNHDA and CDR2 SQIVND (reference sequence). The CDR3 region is CASSMGGNTGELFF. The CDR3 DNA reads TGTGCCAGTAGTATGGGGGGTAACACCGGGGAGCTGTTTTTT.

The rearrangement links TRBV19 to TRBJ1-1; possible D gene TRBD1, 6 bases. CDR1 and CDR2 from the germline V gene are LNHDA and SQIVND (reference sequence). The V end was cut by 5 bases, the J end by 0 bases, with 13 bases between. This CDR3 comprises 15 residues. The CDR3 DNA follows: TGTGCCAGTAGTCTCACAGGGCCCTTGAACACTGAAGCTTTCTTT. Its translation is CASSLTGPLNTEAFF.

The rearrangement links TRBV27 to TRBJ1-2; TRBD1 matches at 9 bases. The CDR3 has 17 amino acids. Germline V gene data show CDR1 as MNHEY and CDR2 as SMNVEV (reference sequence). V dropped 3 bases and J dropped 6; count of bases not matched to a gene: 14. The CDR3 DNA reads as TGTGCCAGCAGTTTGAAGGGACAGGGAAGGTCCAAAAATGGCTACACCTTC. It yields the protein CASSLKGQGRSKNGYTF.

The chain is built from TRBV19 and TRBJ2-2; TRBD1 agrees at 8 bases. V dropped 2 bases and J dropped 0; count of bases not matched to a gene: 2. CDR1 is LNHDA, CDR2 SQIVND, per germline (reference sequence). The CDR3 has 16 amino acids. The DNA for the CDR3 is TGTGCCAGTAGTATACCGACAGGGGCGAACACCGGGGAGCTGTTTTTT. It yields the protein CASSIPTGANTGELFF.

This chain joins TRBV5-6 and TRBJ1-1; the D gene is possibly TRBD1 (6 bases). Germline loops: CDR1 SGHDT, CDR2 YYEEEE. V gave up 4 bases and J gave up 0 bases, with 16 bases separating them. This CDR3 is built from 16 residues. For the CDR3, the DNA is TGTGCCAGCAGCGGGGGGGCCTTCAGAATGAACACTGAAGCTTTCTTT. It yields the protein CASSGGAFRMNTEAFF.

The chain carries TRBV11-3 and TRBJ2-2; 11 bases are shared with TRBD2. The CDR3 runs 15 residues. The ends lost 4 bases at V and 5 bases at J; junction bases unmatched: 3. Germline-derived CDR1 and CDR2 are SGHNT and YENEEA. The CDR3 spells CASSSWTSGTGELFF. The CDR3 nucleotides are TGTGCCAGCAGCTCCTGGACTAGCGGGACCGGGGAGCTGTTTTTT. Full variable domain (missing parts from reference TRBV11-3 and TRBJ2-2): EAGVVQSPRYKIIEKKQPVAFWCNPISGHNTLYWYLQNLGQGPELLIRYENEEAVDDSQLPKDRFSAERLKGVDSTLKIQPAELGDSAVYLCASSSWTSGTGELFFGEGSRLTVL.

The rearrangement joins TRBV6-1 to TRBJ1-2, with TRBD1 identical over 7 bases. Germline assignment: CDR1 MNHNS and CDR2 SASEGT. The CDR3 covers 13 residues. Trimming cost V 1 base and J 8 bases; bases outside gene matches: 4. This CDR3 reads CASSEEGALGYTF. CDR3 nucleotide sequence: TGTGCCAGCAGTGAAGAGGGGGCATTGGGCTACACCTTC.

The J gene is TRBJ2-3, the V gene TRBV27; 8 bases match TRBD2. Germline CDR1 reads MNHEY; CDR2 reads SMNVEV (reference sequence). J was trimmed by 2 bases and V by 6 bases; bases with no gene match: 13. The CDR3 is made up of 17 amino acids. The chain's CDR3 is CASSSPGLVGTTDTQYF. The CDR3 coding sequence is TGTGCCAGCAGCTCACCGGGACTAGTGGGCACCACAGATACGCAGTATTTT.